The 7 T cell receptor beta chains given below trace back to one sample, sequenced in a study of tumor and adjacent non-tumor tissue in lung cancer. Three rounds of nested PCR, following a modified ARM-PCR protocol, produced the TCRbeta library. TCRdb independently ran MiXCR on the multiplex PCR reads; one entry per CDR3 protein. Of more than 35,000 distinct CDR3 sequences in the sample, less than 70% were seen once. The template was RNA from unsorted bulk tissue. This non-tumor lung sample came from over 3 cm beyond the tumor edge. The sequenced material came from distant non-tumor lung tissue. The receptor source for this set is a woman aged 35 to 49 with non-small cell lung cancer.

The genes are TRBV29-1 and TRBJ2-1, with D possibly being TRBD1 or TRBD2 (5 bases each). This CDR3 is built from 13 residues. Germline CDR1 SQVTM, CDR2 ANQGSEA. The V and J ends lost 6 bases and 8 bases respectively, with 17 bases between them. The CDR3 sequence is CSVERTPHDEQFF. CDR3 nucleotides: TGCAGCGTAGAGCGGACACCTCACGATGAGCAGTTCTTC.

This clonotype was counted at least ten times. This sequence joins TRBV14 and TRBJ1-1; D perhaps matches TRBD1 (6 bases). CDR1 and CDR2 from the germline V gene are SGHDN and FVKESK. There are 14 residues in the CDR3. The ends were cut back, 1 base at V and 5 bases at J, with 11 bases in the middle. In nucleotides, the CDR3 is TGTGCCAGCAGCCAAGGTGGGGGGCGGACTGAAGCTTTCTTT. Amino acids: CASSQGGGRTEAFF. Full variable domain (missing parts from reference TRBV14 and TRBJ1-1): EAGVTQFPSHSVIEKGQTVTLRCDPISGHDNLYWYRRVMGKEIKFLLHFVKESKQDESGMPNNRFLAERTGGTYSTLKVQPAELEDSGVYFCASSQGGGRTEAFFGQGTRLTVV.

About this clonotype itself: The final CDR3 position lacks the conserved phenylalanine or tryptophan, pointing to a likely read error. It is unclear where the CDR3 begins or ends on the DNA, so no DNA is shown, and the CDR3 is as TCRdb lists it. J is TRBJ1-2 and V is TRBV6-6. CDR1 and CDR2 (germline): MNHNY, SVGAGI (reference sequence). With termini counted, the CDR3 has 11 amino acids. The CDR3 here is CASLGYYGYIS.

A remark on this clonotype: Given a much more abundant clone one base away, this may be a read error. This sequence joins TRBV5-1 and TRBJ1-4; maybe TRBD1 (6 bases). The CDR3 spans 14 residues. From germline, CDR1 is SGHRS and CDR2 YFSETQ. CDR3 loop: CASSLAGADERLFF. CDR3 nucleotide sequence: TGCGCCAGCAGCTTGGCGGGGGCAGACGAAAGACTGTTTTTT.

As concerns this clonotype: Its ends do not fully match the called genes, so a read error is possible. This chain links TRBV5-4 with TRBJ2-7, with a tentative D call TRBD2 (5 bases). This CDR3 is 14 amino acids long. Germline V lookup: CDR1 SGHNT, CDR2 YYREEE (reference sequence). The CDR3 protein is CASSPWRRPYGQNF. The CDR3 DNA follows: TGTGCCAGCAGCCCTTGGCGGAGGCCCTACGGGCAGAACTTC.

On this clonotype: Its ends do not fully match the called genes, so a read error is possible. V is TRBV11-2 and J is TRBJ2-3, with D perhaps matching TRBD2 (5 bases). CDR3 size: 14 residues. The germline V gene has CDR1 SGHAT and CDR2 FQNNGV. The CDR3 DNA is TGTGCCAGCAGCGTTAGCGCTGTCACAGATACGCAGTGTTTT. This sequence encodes CASSVSAVTDTQCF.

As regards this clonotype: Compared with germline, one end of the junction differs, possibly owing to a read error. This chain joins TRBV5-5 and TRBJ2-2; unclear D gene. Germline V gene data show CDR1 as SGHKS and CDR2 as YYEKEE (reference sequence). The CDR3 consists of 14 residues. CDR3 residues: CASSLARVAVEMFF. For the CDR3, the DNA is TGTGCCAGCAGCTTGGCCCGGGTTGCCGTGGAGATGTTTTTT.